The next 2 T cell receptor beta chains were all read from a single sample in a study of blood T cell repertoires in COVID-19. The repertoire was sequenced with immunoSEQ multiplex PCR; TCRdb's copy has only in-frame clones and lacks some. The sample includes about 280,000 clones, about nine tenths seen only once; the top ten take 1.5% to 2%. Specimen: PBMCs or T cells enriched from blood (not recorded which). The source is a woman in her fifties or sixties who had recovered from COVID-19.

The chain joins TRBV5-1 to TRBJ1-5; D is unresolved. V lost 7 bases, J lost 1 base, and 9 bases lay in between. The CDR3 runs to 13 residues. Germline CDR1 is SGHRS and CDR2 is YFSETQ. The CDR3 sequence: CASREGSNQPQHF. The CDR3 DNA is TGCGCCAGCCGAGAGGGAAGCAATCAGCCCCAGCATTTT.

This clone was detected a few times. V is TRBV2 and J is TRBJ1-6; 9 positions match TRBD1. From germline, CDR1 is SNHLY and CDR2 FYNNEI. The CDR3 loop spans 15 amino acids. The junction had 8 bases not matched to a gene; V was cut back by 6 bases and J by 8 bases. CDR3 protein: CASRKDRGFYSPLHF. CDR3 sequence (DNA): TGTGCCAGCAGGAAGGACAGGGGTTTCTATTCACCCCTCCACTTT.